These 20 T cell receptor beta chains came from one sample sequenced in a study of blood T cell repertoires in COVID-19. Some clones are missing from TCRdb's copy, which holds only in-frame ones; the method was immunoSEQ multiplex PCR. The table lists approximately 220,000 clones, around nine tenths of them singletons. Material: PBMCs or T cells enriched from blood (not recorded which). These receptors originate from a woman in her twenties or thirties with acute COVID-19.

The chain links TRBV5-4 to TRBJ1-2, with D possibly TRBD1 on 6 matching bases. The V gene lost 0 bases and the J gene lost 2 bases, with 14 bases spanning the gap. Looked up from germline, CDR1 is SGHNT and CDR2 is YYREEE (reference sequence). The CDR3 consists of 16 residues. Here the CDR3 DNA reads TGTGCCAGCAGCTTGGGCCAGGGGTATAACAACTATGGCTACACCTTC. Translated: CASSLGQGYNNYGYTF.

The J gene is TRBJ1-4, the V gene TRBV7-9, with 7 bases that match TRBD1. This CDR3 has 15 amino acids. With 4 bases clipped from V and 4 bases from J, the junction kept 6 bases outside the gene matches. CDR1 and CDR2 (germline): SEHNR, FQNEAQ (reference sequence). In DNA form, the CDR3 reads TGTGCCAGCAGCTACCCCGGACAGGTTAATGAAAAACTGTTTTTT. Translating it yields CASSYPGQVNEKLFF.

A single count supports this clone. V is TRBV5-1 and J is TRBJ2-5; D is possibly TRBD1 (5 bases). V lost 0 bases and J lost 1, with 10 bases in between. The CDR3 runs to 15 residues. Germline CDR1 and CDR2: SGHRS and YFSETQ. This CDR3 is CASSLATGVQETQYF. CDR3 coding DNA: TGCGCCAGCAGCTTGGCAACAGGAGTCCAAGAGACCCAGTACTTC.

This clone was counted once. This chain joins TRBV6-5 and TRBJ1-5, with D tentatively TRBD1 (5 bases). This CDR3 spans 14 amino acids. Trimming shortened V by 6 bases and J by 8 bases, and 17 bases separated the two germline ends. The germline V gene has CDR1 MNHEY and CDR2 SVGAGI. The CDR3 DNA is TGTGCCAGCAGCCCGGCAGGGTGGGATGAGCCCCAGCATTTT. As protein: CASSPAGWDEPQHF.

This chain joins TRBV7-7 and TRBJ2-2; 11 nucleotides agree with TRBD2. Germline V lookup: CDR1 SSHAT, CDR2 FNYEAQ (reference sequence). Germline trimming cut 2 bases from V and 6 bases from J; bases unmatched to any gene: 8. The CDR3 extends over 17 amino acids. CDR3 in amino acids: CASSLSRWTSGSGELFF. CDR3 nucleotides: TGTGCCAGCAGCTTATCGCGGTGGACTAGCGGGTCCGGGGAGCTGTTTTTT.

The rearrangement joins TRBV30 to TRBJ1-4, with TRBD1 matching over 7 bases. J gave up 7 bases and V 0 bases, and 2 bases lay outside the gene matches. Germline values: CDR1 GTSNPN, CDR2 SVGIG (reference sequence). CDR3 size: 13 residues. The CDR3 bases are TGTGCCTGGAGTGTAGGGACAGCTGAAAAACTGTTTTTT. Its translation is CAWSVGTAEKLFF.

The chain recombines TRBV3-1 (or the pseudogene TRBV3-2) with TRBJ2-7; the D gene is possibly TRBD1 (6 bases). The V gene lost 3 bases and the J gene lost 2 bases, with 20 bases spanning the gap. Germline values: CDR1 LGHDT, CDR2 YNNKEL (reference sequence). This CDR3 region has 17 residues. The CDR3 loop is CASSHLGSGASPYEQYF. Written as DNA, the CDR3 is TGTGCCAGCAGCCACCTCGGCTCAGGGGCCTCACCCTACGAGCAGTACTTC.

This clone was counted a single time. This chain uses TRBV10-1 with TRBJ2-2, with TRBD2 identical over 7 bases. This CDR3 has 15 residues. V shed 3 bases, J shed 2 bases, and the junction held 3 bases outside the gene matches. Germline CDR1 WNHNN, CDR2 SYGVQD (reference sequence). CDR3 residues: CASSDRGGNTGELFF. Here the CDR3 DNA reads TGCGCCAGCAGTGATCGCGGGGGAAACACCGGGGAGCTGTTTTTT.

This clone was recorded only once. The V and J genes are TRBV6-6 and TRBJ1-1; no clear D. Germline V gene sequence: CDR1 MNHNY, CDR2 SVGAGI (reference sequence). The CDR3 length is 13 residues. Trimming shortened V by 7 bases and J by 3 bases, and 12 bases separated the two germline ends. The CDR3 nucleotides read TGTGCCAGCAATATCGACACCCACACTGAAGCTTTCTTT. Protein: CASNIDTHTEAFF.

This chain links TRBV28 with TRBJ2-1; no clear D gene. Germline V lookup: CDR1 MDHEN, CDR2 SYDVKM. The CDR3 has 13 amino acids. The ends were cut back, 5 bases at V and 6 bases at J, with 11 bases in the middle. The CDR3 DNA reads as TGTGCCAGCAGTCCGTGGGCCCCCAATGAGCAGTTCTTC. Translated, it gives CASSPWAPNEQFF.

This rearrangement joins TRBV12-3 or TRBV12-4 to TRBJ1-6, with a tentative D call TRBD1 (5 bases). The CDR3 is made up of 11 amino acids. Trimming left V 9 bases short and J 9 bases short, with 9 bases between. The CDR3 protein is CASSRASPLHF. The CDR3 DNA follows: TGTGCCAGTTCCAGGGCTTCACCCCTCCACTTT.

The CDR3 is CASSLVRVARSTDTQYF. Here the CDR3 DNA reads TGTGCCAGCAGCTTAGTCAGGGTAGCCCGAAGCACAGATACGCAGTATTTT. The V gene is TRBV7-2, the J gene TRBJ2-3, with D perhaps matching TRBD1 (5 bases). The germline CDR1 and CDR2 sequences are SGHTA and FQGNSA. Deletions cut 1 base from V and 0 bases from J, with 14 bases between. This CDR3 is built from 17 residues.

This clone came up once. The chain uses TRBV9 and TRBJ1-1; 8 nucleotides line up with TRBD1. V was clipped by 4 bases and J by 5 bases; unmatched bases: 7. In germline, CDR1 is SGDLS, CDR2 YYNGEE. The CDR3 is 14 residues long. The CDR3: CASSPLTGVTEAFF. CDR3 coding DNA: TGTGCCAGCAGCCCATTGACAGGGGTAACTGAAGCTTTCTTT.

The V and J genes are TRBV30 and TRBJ2-5; D call uncertain. Trimming cost V 2 bases and J 5 bases, with 12 bases left between them. The CDR3 is 13 residues long. Germline CDR1 and CDR2: GTSNPN and SVGIG (reference sequence). This CDR3 reads CAWSPTPRETQYF. CDR3 DNA: TGTGCCTGGAGTCCTACTCCGCGCGAGACCCAGTACTTC. Filled out from reference TRBV30 and TRBJ2-5, the complete variable domain reads SQTIHQWPATLVQPVGSPLSLECTVEGTSNPNLYWYRQAAGRGLQLLFYSVGIGQISSEVPQNLSASRPQDRQFILSSKKLLLSDSGFYLCAWSPTPRETQYFGPGTRLLVL.

The chain combines TRBV4-1 with TRBJ1-1; 8 bases align to TRBD1. After removal of 6 bases from V and 1 base from J, the junction contained 4 bases not matched to a gene. The CDR3 loop spans 14 amino acids. Germline CDR1 and CDR2: MGHRA and YSYEKL. CDR3 loop: CASRLDRANTEAFF. The DNA of the CDR3 is TGCGCCAGCAGATTGGACAGGGCGAACACTGAAGCTTTCTTT.

This rearrangement joins TRBV11-2 to TRBJ2-1, with D perhaps TRBD1 (6 bases). Germline V gene sequence: CDR1 SGHAT, CDR2 FQNNGV. The CDR3 extends over 14 amino acids. V lost 1 base and J lost 5, with 9 bases in between. CDR3 nucleotide sequence: TGTGCCAGCAGCTTAGCAGGGGTAAACAATGAGCAGTTCTTC. Amino acid sequence: CASSLAGVNNEQFF.

This clone has more than one count but fewer than ten. The chain carries TRBV5-1 and TRBJ1-2; 9 positions agree with TRBD1. The CDR3 covers 15 residues. Germline V gives CDR1 SGHRS, CDR2 YFSETQ. J was trimmed by 3 bases and V by 3 bases; bases with no gene match: 6. DNA for the CDR3: TGCGCCAGCAGCTATACAGGGGGCGAGGACTATGGCTACACCTTC. It codes for CASSYTGGEDYGYTF.

The chain couples TRBV3-1 (or the pseudogene TRBV3-2) to TRBJ2-1; possible D gene TRBD1, 6 bases. This CDR3 region has 13 residues. CDR1 and CDR2 (germline): LGHDT, YNNKEL (reference sequence). V was trimmed by 0 bases and J by 9 bases, leaving 9 bases between them. CDR3 sequence: CASSQDRGFEQFF. CDR3 coding DNA: TGTGCCAGCAGCCAAGATAGGGGGTTTGAGCAGTTCTTC.

This sequence joins TRBV10-1 and TRBJ2-5; TRBD2 is a possible D gene (5 bases). The V end was cut by 2 bases, the J end by 5 bases, with 9 bases between. This CDR3 region has 13 residues. Germline lookup yields CDR1 WNHNN and CDR2 SYGVQD (reference sequence). The chain's CDR3 is CASSEPGSETQYF. In DNA form, the CDR3 reads TGCGCCAGCAGTGAGCCGGGGTCGGAGACCCAGTACTTC.

This clone was picked up a small number of times. This rearrangement joins TRBV27 to TRBJ2-1; 8 bases align to TRBD2. V lost 8 bases and J lost 7; bases outside the gene matches: 4. Per the germline V gene, CDR1 is MNHEY and CDR2 is SMNVEV (reference sequence). The CDR3 has 12 residues. CDR3 bases: TGTGCCAGCGCGGGGGGACCTAATGAGCAGTTCTTC. This codes for CASAGGPNEQFF.